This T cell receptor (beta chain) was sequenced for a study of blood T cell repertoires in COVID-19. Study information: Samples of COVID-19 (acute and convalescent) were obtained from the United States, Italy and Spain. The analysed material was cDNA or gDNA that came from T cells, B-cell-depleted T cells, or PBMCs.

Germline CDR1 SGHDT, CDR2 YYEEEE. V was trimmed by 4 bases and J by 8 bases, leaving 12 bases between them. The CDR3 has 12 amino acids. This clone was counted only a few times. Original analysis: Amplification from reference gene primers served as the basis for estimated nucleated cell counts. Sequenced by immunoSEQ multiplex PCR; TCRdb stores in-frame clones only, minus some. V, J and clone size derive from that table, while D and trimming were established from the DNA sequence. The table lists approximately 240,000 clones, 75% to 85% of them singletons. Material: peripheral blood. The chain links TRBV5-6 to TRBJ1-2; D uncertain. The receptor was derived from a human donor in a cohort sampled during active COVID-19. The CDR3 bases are TGTGCCAGCAGCACCACAGCCCTCGGCTACACCTTC. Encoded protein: CASSTTALGYTF.